The 13 T cell receptor beta chains given below trace back to one sample, sequenced in a study of CD8+ T cells in alopecia areata. Individuals with alopecia areata gave both lesional scalp punch biopsies and peripheral blood for collection. In each case, RNA was isolated and then reverse transcribed into cDNA as the sequencing template. The protocol was immunoSEQ multiplex PCR, while the TCRdb copy is restricted to in-frame clones and leaves out a portion. The sample contains roughly 19,000 clones, about 70% of which appear only once. The sequenced sample was skin, obtained at week 0. Receptors were obtained from a human donor with alopecia areata.

Of note for this clone: The junction and the germline gene differ at one end; a read error may be behind it. The same CDR3 also results from other DNA sequences found in this sample. The chain is built from TRBV5-1 and TRBJ1-1; no clear D gene. The CDR3 runs to 16 residues. Germline CDR1 reads SGHRS; CDR2 reads YFSETQ. For the CDR3, the DNA is TGTGCCAGCAGCTTGAACCGGTTAGAATTCGTCTCTGAAGCTTTCTTT. Translation gives CASSLNRLEFVSEAFF.

Details on this clone: Other DNA sequences from this sample encode an identical CDR3 as well. The chain carries TRBV18 and TRBJ1-1; 8 bases are a match to TRBD1. The germline V gene has CDR1 KGHSH and CDR2 LQKENI. CDR3 size: 14 residues. V shed 5 bases and J 2 bases; nucleotides not matched to a gene: 4. CDR3 nucleotides: TGTGCCAGCTCAACAGGACAGGGCAACACTGAAGCTTTCTTT. It is translated as CASSTGQGNTEAFF.

The chain links TRBV2 to TRBJ2-1; 11 bases fit TRBD1. The CDR3 is made up of 15 amino acids. Trimming removed 5 bases from V and 6 bases from J; junction bases left unmatched: 6. Per the germline V gene, CDR1 is SNHLY and CDR2 is FYNNEI. In DNA form, the CDR3 reads TGTGCCAGCAGTCCCCGGACAGGGGGCCGCAATGAGCAGTTCTTC. This encodes CASSPRTGGRNEQFF.

This clone turned up a few times. The chain recombines TRBV11-2 with TRBJ2-7; D not certain. CDR1 and CDR2 from the germline V gene are SGHAT and FQNNGV. The CDR3 has 13 amino acids. V was cut by 4 bases and J by 2 bases, with 9 bases left in between. Written as DNA, the CDR3 is TGTGCCAGCAGCTCGAAGGTCCCCTACGAGCAGTACTTC. It codes for CASSSKVPYEQYF.

This chain connects TRBV2 to TRBJ1-5; 9 bases match TRBD1. The CDR3 extends over 19 amino acids. The germline V gene has CDR1 SNHLY and CDR2 FYNNEI. Trimming cost V 6 bases and J 0 bases; bases outside gene matches: 15. The CDR3 region is CASSGSGTGRIYSNQPQHF. CDR3 sequence (DNA): TGTGCCAGCAGCGGGTCCGGGACAGGGCGTATTTATAGCAATCAGCCCCAGCATTTT.

V usage is TRBV11-2 and J usage is TRBJ2-7, with D unresolved. Germline V CDR1 and CDR2: SGHAT, FQNNGV. V was shortened by 1 base and J by 5 bases, with 6 bases between the two germline ends. This CDR3 has 12 residues. The CDR3 spells CASSLGSHEQYF. In nucleotides, the CDR3 is TGTGCCAGCAGCTTAGGATCCCACGAGCAGTACTTC.

The V gene is TRBV5-6, the J gene TRBJ1-5, with D unresolved. The germline CDR1 and CDR2 sequences are SGHDT and YYEEEE. V lost 2 bases and J lost 2, with 11 bases in between. The CDR3 runs 15 residues. In nucleotides, the CDR3 is TGTGCCAGCAGCTTTGGAAGGGCTGGCAATCAGCCCCAGCATTTT. It encodes CASSFGRAGNQPQHF. The full variable domain, in which reference TRBV5-6 and TRBJ1-5 provide the parts outside the CDR3, is DAGVTQSPTHLIKTRGQQVTLRCSPKSGHDTVSWYQQALGQGPQFIFQYYEEEERQRGNFPDRFSGHQFPNYSSELNVNALLLGDSALYLCASSFGRAGNQPQHFGDGTRLSIL.

This chain links TRBV4-2 with TRBJ2-3; D is undetermined. The V gene lost 4 bases and the J gene lost 0 bases, with 11 bases spanning the gap. Germline lookup yields CDR1 LGHNA and CDR2 YNFKEQ. This CDR3 has 15 amino acids. CDR3 sequence reads: CASSPFSTSTDTQYF. In DNA, the CDR3 is TGTGCCAGCAGCCCATTTTCAACCAGCACAGATACGCAGTATTTT.

A word on this clone: The germline gene is not matched at one end of the junction; a read error may be the cause. This sequence joins TRBV2 and TRBJ2-1; perhaps TRBD2 as D (7 bases). CDR3 length: 12 amino acids. CDR1 is SNHLY and CDR2 is FYNNEI in the germline V gene. The CDR3 coding sequence is TGTGCCAGCAGCCTAGGGGGGGATGAGCAGCTCTTC. This encodes CASSLGGDEQLF.

This clone was picked up a small number of times. The V gene is TRBV5-1, the J gene TRBJ2-3; a possible D gene is TRBD1 (6 bases). The CDR3 sequence is 14 residues long. V lost 5 bases and J lost 4, with 14 bases in between. Germline CDR1 SGHRS, CDR2 YFSETQ. The CDR3 reads CASRVDRGADTQYF. The CDR3, as DNA: TGCGCCAGCAGGGTGGACAGAGGGGCAGATACGCAGTATTTT.

This clone showed up just once. V is TRBV19 and J is TRBJ1-5, with D perhaps matching TRBD1 (6 bases). The CDR3 is 15 residues long. The ends were cut back, 1 base at V and 3 bases at J, with 10 bases in the middle. Germline CDR1 is LNHDA and CDR2 is SQIVND (reference sequence). The CDR3 loop reads CASSIATGPNQPQHF. The CDR3 DNA follows: TGTGCCAGTAGTATAGCTACAGGGCCCAATCAGCCCCAGCATTTT.

By share, this clone counts as large. The chain joins TRBV4-3 to TRBJ2-1; no clear D. The V gene's germline CDR1 is LGHNA and CDR2 YSLEER. The CDR3 sequence is 15 residues long. Trimming removed 1 base from V and 4 bases from J, with 11 bases in between. The chain's CDR3 is CASSQGFDPYNEQFF. DNA for the CDR3: TGCGCCAGCAGCCAAGGTTTTGACCCGTACAATGAGCAGTTCTTC.

This chain joins TRBV21-1 and TRBJ2-3; TRBD2 is the table's D call, not checked against the DNA. TRBV21-1 counts as a pseudogene. The CDR3 covers 10 residues. CDR3 in amino acids: CASTVDTQYF. The DNA for the CDR3 is TGTGCCAGCACTGTGGATACGCAGTATTTT.